Listed here are 13 T cell receptor beta chains from one sample, sequenced in a study of cytomegalovirus exposure and HLA in healthy donors. The PCR employed 60 Vbeta primers together with 13 Jbeta primers. Data came from immunoSEQ multiplex PCR; TCRdb stores just in-frame clones and leaves some out. The sample has roughly 200,000 clones, about four fifths seen once; the top ten hold over 2.5%. Sequenced: PBMCs. These receptor sequences come from a male donor in good health and CMV-seronegative.

J is TRBJ1-1 and V is TRBV27; D gene unclear. Germline V CDR1 and CDR2: MNHEY, SMNVEV (reference sequence). The CDR3 sequence is 13 residues long. V gave up 5 bases and J gave up 0 bases, with 7 bases separating them. The CDR3 region has the DNA TGTGCCAGCAGTCAGGTTATGAACACTGAAGCTTTCTTT. The encoded protein is CASSQVMNTEAFF.

This chain connects TRBV6-5 to TRBJ1-1; 8 nucleotides align to TRBD1. Per germline, CDR1 MNHEY and CDR2 SVGAGI. The ends lost 2 bases at V and 6 bases at J; junction bases unmatched: 5. The CDR3 contains 14 residues. CDR3 in amino acids: CASSYDRGLPEAFF. The CDR3 DNA sequence: TGTGCCAGCAGTTACGACAGGGGTTTGCCTGAAGCTTTCTTT.

J is TRBJ1-1 and V is TRBV7-9; weak D call: TRBD1 (5 bases). The CDR3 length is 13 residues. Germline assignment: CDR1 SEHNR and CDR2 FQNEAQ (reference sequence). V was trimmed by 6 bases and J by 1 base, leaving 9 bases between them. The CDR3 spells CASRQTGNTEAFF. The DNA of the CDR3 is TGTGCCAGCAGGCAAACAGGGAACACTGAAGCTTTCTTT.

The chain recombines TRBV25-1 with TRBJ2-7, with TRBD2 as a possible D gene (5 bases). Germline CDR1 MGHDK, CDR2 SYGVNS. This CDR3 comprises 13 residues. V shed 3 bases and J shed 4 bases, with 10 bases lying between them. The CDR3 loop is CASSDASRYEQYF. CDR3 DNA: TGTGCCAGCAGTGATGCTAGCAGATACGAGCAGTACTTC.

This clone has just one count. V and J are TRBV19 and TRBJ1-5; 7 bases are a match to TRBD1. The V and J ends lost 4 bases and 4 bases, in that order; junction bases with no gene match: 7. The germline V gene encodes CDR1 LNHDA and CDR2 SQIVND (reference sequence). There are 15 residues in the CDR3. In DNA form, the CDR3 reads TGTGCCAGTAGTAGCGGACAGGATAGGAATCAGCCCCAGCATTTT. Translating gives CASSSGQDRNQPQHF.

This clone has only one observation. The V call is TRBV10-3, the J call TRBJ1-4; 9 bases are shared with TRBD1. The V gene end was trimmed by 2 bases and the J gene end by 8 bases; junction bases not matched to a gene: 3. The CDR3 has 14 residues. Germline CDR1 ENHRY, CDR2 SYGVKD. In DNA form, the CDR3 reads TGTGCCATCAGTGAGACAGGGGGCGACGAAAAACTGTTTTTT. It codes for CAISETGGDEKLFF.

This clone has a handful of counts. The chain combines TRBV6-6 with TRBJ2-1; 11 bases line up with TRBD1. V shed 7 bases, J shed 7 bases, and the junction held 9 bases outside the gene matches. The CDR3 length is 15 residues. CDR1 is MNHNY, CDR2 SVGAGI, per germline (reference sequence). CDR3 sequence (DNA): TGTGCCAGCAAGGCCGGGACAGGGGGGAGGAATGAGCAGTTCTTC. Its translation: CASKAGTGGRNEQFF.

This chain connects TRBV28 to TRBJ1-5, with unresolved D. Trimming took 1 base from V and 2 from J, leaving 18 bases between them. The CDR3 length is 18 residues. Germline lookup yields CDR1 MDHEN and CDR2 SYDVKM. This chain's CDR3 is CASSLLAGAYSGNQPQHF. The CDR3 bases are TGTGCCAGCAGTTTATTGGCGGGCGCGTATAGCGGCAATCAGCCCCAGCATTTT. The whole variable domain, filled in from reference TRBV28 and TRBJ1-5, reads DVKVTQSSRYLVKRTGEKVFLECVQDMDHENMFWYRQDPGLGLRLIYFSYDVKMKEKGDIPEGYSVSREKKERFSLILESASTNQTSMYLCASSLLAGAYSGNQPQHFGDGTRLSIL.

The rearrangement joins TRBV2 to TRBJ2-7, with D tentatively TRBD1 (6 bases). The CDR3 loop spans 12 amino acids. V lost 8 bases to trimming and J lost 6 bases, with 14 bases between them. The germline CDR1 and CDR2 sequences are SNHLY and FYNNEI. The CDR3 nucleotides are TGTGCCAGCTCCCTACAGGGATTCGAGCAGTACTTC. It is translated as CASSLQGFEQYF.

A word on this clone: The sample has other DNA sequences that encode this CDR3 too. V is TRBV30 and J is TRBJ1-2; D ambiguous. The germline gives CDR1 GTSNPN, CDR2 SVGIG (reference sequence). This CDR3 region has 13 residues. Trimming pared 0 bases from V and 4 bases from J, leaving 9 bases between. Written as DNA, the CDR3 is TGTGCCTGGAGTGTAGGAGGTAGCTATGGCTACACCTTC. Encoded protein: CAWSVGGSYGYTF.

In its sample, this clone was seen once. V is TRBV4-1 and J is TRBJ2-2; TRBD2 might be the D (7 bases). V was clipped by 4 bases and J by 6 bases, with 12 bases between them. CDR1 and CDR2 (germline): MGHRA, YSYEKL. The CDR3 has 14 amino acids. The CDR3 DNA is TGCGCCAGCAGCCTGGGGGGGGGCCCCGGGGAGCTGTTTTTT. Residues: CASSLGGGPGELFF.

V usage is TRBV14 and J usage is TRBJ2-7; weak D call: TRBD1 (6 bases). There are 14 residues in the CDR3. The germline CDR1 and CDR2 sequences are SGHDN and FVKESK. V was cut by 0 bases and J by 7 bases, with 13 bases left in between. CDR3 residues: CASSQDGGYGEQYF. In nucleotides, the CDR3 is TGTGCCAGCAGCCAAGATGGGGGCTACGGGGAGCAGTACTTC.

The V and J genes are TRBV6-5 and TRBJ1-2; 9 nucleotides agree with TRBD1. V lost 5 bases, J lost 8 bases, and 9 bases stayed unmatched. CDR3 length: 14 amino acids. Germline V lookup: CDR1 MNHEY, CDR2 SVGAGI. The DNA for the CDR3 is TGTGCCAGCAGTAAGGGACAGGGCCGTAACGGCTACACCTTC. This codes for CASSKGQGRNGYTF.